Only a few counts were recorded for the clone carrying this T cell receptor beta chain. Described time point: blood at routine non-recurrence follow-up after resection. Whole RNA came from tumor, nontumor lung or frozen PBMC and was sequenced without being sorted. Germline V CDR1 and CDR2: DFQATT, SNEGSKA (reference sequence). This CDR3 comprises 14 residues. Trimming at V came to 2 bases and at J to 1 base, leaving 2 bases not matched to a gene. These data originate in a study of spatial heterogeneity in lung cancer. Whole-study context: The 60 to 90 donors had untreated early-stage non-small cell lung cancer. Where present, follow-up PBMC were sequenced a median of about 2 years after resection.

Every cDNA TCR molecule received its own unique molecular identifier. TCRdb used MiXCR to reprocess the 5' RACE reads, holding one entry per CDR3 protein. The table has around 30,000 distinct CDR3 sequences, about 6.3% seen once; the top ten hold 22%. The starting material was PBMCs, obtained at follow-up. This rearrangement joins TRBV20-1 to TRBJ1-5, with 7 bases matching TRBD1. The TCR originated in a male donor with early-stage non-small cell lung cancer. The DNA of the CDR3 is TGCAGTGCTAGAAAGGGACAGAGCAATCAGCCCCAGCATTTT. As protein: CSARKGQSNQPQHF.